This TCR beta chain comes out of a study of T cell responses to AZD1222 COVID-19 vaccine. Study-level points and caveats: When two AZD1222 doses had been given, Spike-specific TCR breadth and depth rose. The span of vaccine-associated CD4 TCRs extended across spike, with dominance at 160-218 and 743-854.

Whether given at about 4 or about 12 weeks, second doses were pooled. CDR1 and CDR2 from the germline V gene are MGHDK and SYGVNS. With 6 bases removed from V and 8 bases from J, the gap between germline ends came to 10 bases. The CDR3 sequence is 12 residues long. In regard to this clone: The antigen is not known.

Measured with immunoSEQ multiplex PCR; TCRdb has only the in-frame clones, and not every one. There are fewer than 85,000 clones in the sample; 70% to 90% occur only once, and around 1.3% lies in the top ten. V and J are TRBV25-1 and TRBJ1-4, with D perhaps TRBD1 (5 bases). Sequenced material: peripheral blood, taken 28 days after the second AZD1222 dose. The TCR originated in an adult who received the AZD1222 COVID-19 vaccine. The CDR3 sequence: CASSRGVEKLFF. CDR3 coding DNA: TGTGCCAGCAGCAGAGGGGTGGAAAAACTGTTTTTT. The full variable domain, with the rest looked up from reference TRBV25-1 and TRBJ1-4, is EADIYQTPRYLVIGTGKKITLECSQTMGHDKMYWYQQDPGMELHLIHYSYGVNSTEKGDLSSESTVSRIRTEHFPLTLESARPSHTSQYLCASSRGVEKLFFGSGTQLSVL.